Following are 13 T cell receptor beta chains from one sample sequenced in a study of T cells after posttransplantation cyclophosphamide. TCRdb's table, derived via immunoSEQ multiplex PCR, lists solely in-frame clones and lacks some. The counts give around 24,000 clones, none of them seen only once; approximately 7% is held by the top ten. The sequenced sample consisted of PBMCs. These receptor sequences come from a woman between 55 and 75 years old in good health, CMV-negative, and a related stem cell transplant donor.

The table lists this clone with many counts. The chain joins TRBV6-4 to TRBJ2-7; TRBD2 is a possible D gene (6 bases). V was clipped by 3 bases and J by 6 bases, with 15 bases between them. Germline values: CDR1 MRHNA, CDR2 SNTAGT. This CDR3 spans 14 amino acids. The CDR3 nucleotides read TGTGCCAGCAGTGATTGGAGGGATACAGGCGAGCAGTACTTC. It codes for CASSDWRDTGEQYF.

The sample holds many counts of this clone. The genes are TRBV4-1 and TRBJ1-5; maybe TRBD1 (5 bases). CDR3 length: 16 amino acids. In germline, CDR1 is MGHRA, CDR2 YSYEKL. The V and J ends lost 4 bases and 6 bases respectively, with 19 bases between them. The CDR3 DNA follows: TGCGCCAGCAGCCCCCATCCGGGGGGTGACGTTCAGCCCCAGCATTTT. Protein product: CASSPHPGGDVQPQHF.

This clone was seen at least ten times. The V gene is TRBV6-1, the J gene TRBJ1-2; 8 positions agree with TRBD1. Germline trimming cut 9 bases from V and 0 bases from J; bases unmatched to any gene: 6. The CDR3 runs to 14 residues. The V gene's germline CDR1 is MNHNS and CDR2 SASEGT. The CDR3 coding sequence is TGTGCCAGTAGGGACAGGAGTCCTAACTATGGCTACACCTTC. Protein sequence: CASRDRSPNYGYTF.

The CDR3 is CASSLGWGQGGNEQFF. The CDR3 DNA follows: TGTGCCAGCAGCTTGGGGTGGGGGCAGGGGGGCAATGAGCAGTTCTTC. The rearrangement uses TRBV11-3 and TRBJ2-1; TRBD1 is a possible D gene (7 bases). Germline V CDR1 and CDR2: SGHNT, YENEEA. The CDR3 is 16 residues long. The ends were cut back, 3 bases at V and 6 bases at J, with 18 bases in the middle. Full variable domain (rest looked up from reference TRBV11-3 and TRBJ2-1): EAGVVQSPRYKIIEKKQPVAFWCNPISGHNTLYWYLQNLGQGPELLIRYENEEAVDDSQLPKDRFSAERLKGVDSTLKIQPAELGDSAVYLCASSLGWGQGGNEQFFGPGTRLTVL.

This clone was observed at least ten times. The V call is TRBV7-8, the J call TRBJ2-7; D may be TRBD1 (6 bases). The V end lost 1 base, the J end lost 0 bases, and 10 bases lay between the germline ends. The CDR3 covers 15 residues. Germline CDR1 is SGHVS and CDR2 is FQNEAQ. Here the CDR3 reads CASSLGQAGSYEQYV. As DNA, the CDR3 is TGTGCCAGCAGCTTAGGACAGGCCGGCTCCTACGAGCAGTACGTC.

This clone was picked up many times. The gene calls are TRBV7-8 and TRBJ1-2; 8 bases fit TRBD1. CDR1 and CDR2 from the germline V gene are SGHVS and FQNEAQ. V lost 5 bases to trimming and J lost 8 bases; unmatched junction nucleotides: 16. CDR3 length: 16 amino acids. The CDR3: CASSHGRGTGKKGYTF. The CDR3 DNA reads as TGTGCCAGCAGCCATGGTCGGGGGACAGGAAAAAAGGGCTACACCTTC. Combining the CDR3 with reference TRBV7-8 and TRBJ1-2 gives the whole variable domain GAGVSQSPRYKVAKRGQDVALRCDPISGHVSLFWYQQALGQGPEFLTYFQNEAQLDKSGLPSDRFFAERPEGSVSTLKIQRTQQEDSAVYLCASSHGRGTGKKGYTFGSGTRLTVV.

In this sample, this clone turned up many times. This CDR3 reads CASSQEPPGAGSPLHF. In nucleotides, the CDR3 is TGCGCCAGCAGCCAAGAACCTCCAGGGGCAGGTTCACCCCTCCACTTT. The chain links TRBV4-3 to TRBJ1-6; D perhaps matches TRBD1 (6 bases). Germline values: CDR1 LGHNA, CDR2 YSLEER. V shed 0 bases and J shed 9 bases, with 15 bases lying between them. The CDR3 has 16 residues.

This clone was seen ten or more times. The chain has TRBV7-2 and TRBJ1-1; D is undetermined. This CDR3 is built from 17 residues. Trimming took 4 bases from V and 1 from J, leaving 19 bases between them. CDR1 is SGHTA, CDR2 FQGNSA, per germline. The CDR3: CASSSRPRIPPNTEAFF. The CDR3 coding sequence is TGTGCCAGCAGCTCTCGACCCAGGATCCCGCCGAACACTGAAGCTTTCTTT.

This clone occurred a few times. J is TRBJ2-5 and V is TRBV21-1; the table's D call TRBD1 went unverified against the DNA. TRBV21-1 is flagged as a pseudogene. This CDR3 comprises 12 residues. In DNA form, the CDR3 reads TGTGCCAGCACCCCGGGACAGGCGTGGCAGTACTTC. Amino acids: CASTPGQAWQYF.

This clone was recorded at least ten times. The chain uses TRBV5-1 and TRBJ2-2, with 7 bases lining up with TRBD1. V lost 4 bases and J lost 2; bases outside the gene matches: 5. From germline, CDR1 is SGHRS and CDR2 YFSETQ. The CDR3 is 15 amino acids. Written as DNA, the CDR3 is TGCGCCAGCAGCCCAGGGACAGTAAACACCGGGGAGCTGTTTTTT. Translating gives CASSPGTVNTGELFF.

At least ten counts were recorded for this clone. The CDR3 DNA reads TGCGCCAGCAGCCAAGGGACAGGTTATAGCAATCAGCCCCAGCATTTT. Its protein is CASSQGTGYSNQPQHF. The chain recombines TRBV4-1 with TRBJ1-5; 7 nucleotides align to TRBD1. V dropped 1 base and J dropped 0; count of bases not matched to a gene: 3. This CDR3 has 16 residues. Per the germline V gene, CDR1 is MGHRA and CDR2 is YSYEKL.

This clone was seen many times. The chain joins TRBV4-3 to TRBJ1-5; TRBD1 matches 8 bases. The CDR3 contains 15 residues. In germline, CDR1 is LGHNA, CDR2 YSLEER. V trimming: 4 bases; J trimming: 2 bases; junction bases outside the gene matches: 4. The CDR3 loop reads CASSPDRGGNQPQHF. In DNA, the CDR3 is TGCGCCAGCAGCCCTGACAGGGGCGGCAATCAGCCCCAGCATTTT.

In its sample, this clone was seen many times. The chain couples TRBV5-4 to TRBJ2-5; TRBD2 aligns across 7 bases. There are 15 residues in the CDR3. Losses at the gene ends were 7 bases for V and 2 bases for J; bases not matched to a gene: 11. In germline, CDR1 is SGHNT, CDR2 YYREEE (reference sequence). The CDR3 loop is CASARGGEGQETQYF. In DNA, the CDR3 is TGTGCCAGCGCTAGGGGAGGGGAGGGGCAAGAGACCCAGTACTTC.